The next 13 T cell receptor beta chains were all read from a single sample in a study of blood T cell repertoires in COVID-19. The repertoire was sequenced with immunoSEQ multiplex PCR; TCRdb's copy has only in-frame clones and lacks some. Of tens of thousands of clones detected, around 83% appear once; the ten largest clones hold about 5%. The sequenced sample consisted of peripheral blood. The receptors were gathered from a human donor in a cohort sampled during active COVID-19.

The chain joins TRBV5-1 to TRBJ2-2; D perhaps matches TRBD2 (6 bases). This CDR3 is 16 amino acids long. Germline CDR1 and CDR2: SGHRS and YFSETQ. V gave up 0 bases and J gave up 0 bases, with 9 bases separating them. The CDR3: CASSLGAGTNTGELFF. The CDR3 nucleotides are TGCGCCAGCAGCTTGGGGGCGGGGACGAACACCGGGGAGCTGTTTTTT.

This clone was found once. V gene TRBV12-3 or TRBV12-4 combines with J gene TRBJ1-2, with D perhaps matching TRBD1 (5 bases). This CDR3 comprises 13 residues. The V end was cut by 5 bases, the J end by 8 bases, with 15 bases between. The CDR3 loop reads CASSTQGFRGYTF. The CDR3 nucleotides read TGTGCCAGCAGTACCCAGGGCTTCCGGGGCTACACCTTC.

The CDR3 DNA sequence: TGTGCCAGCAGCCTCACTAGCGTCTACGAGCAGTACTTC. Amino acid sequence: CASSLTSVYEQYF. V and J are TRBV2 and TRBJ2-7; 7 bases fit TRBD2. CDR1 and CDR2 from the germline V gene are SNHLY and FYNNEI. With 6 bases clipped from V and 3 bases from J, the junction kept 5 bases outside the gene matches. The CDR3 extends over 13 amino acids.

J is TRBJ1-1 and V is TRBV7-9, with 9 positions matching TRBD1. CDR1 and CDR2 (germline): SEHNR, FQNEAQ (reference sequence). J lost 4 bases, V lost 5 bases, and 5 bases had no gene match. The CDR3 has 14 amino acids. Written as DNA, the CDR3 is TGTGCCAGCAGCCCGGACAGGGGAGGCACTGAAGCTTTCTTT. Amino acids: CASSPDRGGTEAFF. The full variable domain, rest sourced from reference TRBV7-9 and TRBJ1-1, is DTGVSQNPRHKITKRGQNVTFRCDPISEHNRLYWYRQTLGQGPEFLTYFQNEAQLEKSRLLSDRFSAERPKGSFSTLEIQRTEQGDSAMYLCASSPDRGGTEAFFGQGTRLTVV.

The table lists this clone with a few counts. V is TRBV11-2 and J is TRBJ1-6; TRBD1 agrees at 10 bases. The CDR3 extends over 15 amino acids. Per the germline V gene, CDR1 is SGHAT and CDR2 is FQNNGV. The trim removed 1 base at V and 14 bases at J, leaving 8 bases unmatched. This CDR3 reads CASSLGSGQGLALHF. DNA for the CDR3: TGTGCCAGCAGCTTAGGGTCGGGACAGGGGTTAGCCCTCCACTTT.

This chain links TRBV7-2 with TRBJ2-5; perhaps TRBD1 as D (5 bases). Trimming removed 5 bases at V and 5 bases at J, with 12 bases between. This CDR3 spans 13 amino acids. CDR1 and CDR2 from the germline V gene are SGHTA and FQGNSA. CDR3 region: CASSQTGYETQYF. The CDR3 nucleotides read TGTGCCAGCAGCCAAACAGGTTACGAGACCCAGTACTTC.

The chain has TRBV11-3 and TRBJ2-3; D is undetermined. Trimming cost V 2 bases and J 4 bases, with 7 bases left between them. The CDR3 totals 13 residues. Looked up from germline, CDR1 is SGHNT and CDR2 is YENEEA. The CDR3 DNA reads TGTGCCAGCAGCTTATTGGGCCCAGATACGCAGTATTTT. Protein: CASSLLGPDTQYF.

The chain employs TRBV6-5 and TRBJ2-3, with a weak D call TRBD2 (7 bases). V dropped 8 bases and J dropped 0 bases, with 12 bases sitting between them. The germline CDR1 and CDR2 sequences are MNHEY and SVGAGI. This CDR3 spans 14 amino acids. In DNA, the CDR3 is TGTGCCAGCGGGGCGGGGGCAAGCACAGATACGCAGTATTTT. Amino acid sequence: CASGAGASTDTQYF.

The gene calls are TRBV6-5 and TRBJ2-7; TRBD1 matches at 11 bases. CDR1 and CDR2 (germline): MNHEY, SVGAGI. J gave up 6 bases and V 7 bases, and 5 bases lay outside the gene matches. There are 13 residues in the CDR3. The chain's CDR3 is CASKRTGGGEQYF. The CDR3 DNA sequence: TGTGCCAGCAAACGGACAGGGGGCGGCGAGCAGTACTTC.

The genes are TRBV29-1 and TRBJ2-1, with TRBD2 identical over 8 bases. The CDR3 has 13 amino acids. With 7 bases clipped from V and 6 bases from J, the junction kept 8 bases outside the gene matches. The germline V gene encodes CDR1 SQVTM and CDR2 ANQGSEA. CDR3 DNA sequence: TGCAGCGCCCAGCGGGGGCGAGGCAATGAGCAGTTCTTC. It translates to CSAQRGRGNEQFF.

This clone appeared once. The CDR3, as DNA: TGTGCCAGCAGCTCATGGGACAGGGGCGTCTACAATGAGCAGTTCTTC. The encoded protein is CASSSWDRGVYNEQFF. V usage is TRBV7-9 and J usage is TRBJ2-1; 10 bases fit TRBD1. Per the germline V gene, CDR1 is SEHNR and CDR2 is FQNEAQ (reference sequence). V lost 4 bases to trimming and J lost 3 bases; unmatched junction nucleotides: 6. The CDR3 sequence is 16 residues long.

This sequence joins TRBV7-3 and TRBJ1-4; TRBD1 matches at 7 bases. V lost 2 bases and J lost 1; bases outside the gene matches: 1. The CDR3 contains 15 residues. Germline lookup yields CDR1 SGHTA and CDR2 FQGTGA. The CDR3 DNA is TGTGCCAGCAGCTTACAGGGGGGAACTAATGAAAAACTGTTTTTT. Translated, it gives CASSLQGGTNEKLFF.

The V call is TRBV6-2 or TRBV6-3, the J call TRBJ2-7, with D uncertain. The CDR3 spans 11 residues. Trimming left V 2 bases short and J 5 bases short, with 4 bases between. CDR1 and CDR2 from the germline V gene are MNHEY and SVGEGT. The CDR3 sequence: CASSYIDEQYF. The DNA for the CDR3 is TGTGCCAGCAGTTACATCGACGAGCAGTACTTC.